This T cell receptor beta chain was sequenced in a study of blood T cell repertoires in COVID-19. The wider study: Specimens from acute and convalescent COVID-19 originated in the United States, Italy and Spain. PBMCs, B-cell-depleted T cells, or T cells were the source of the cDNA or gDNA that made up the material.

This clone has only one observation. Original handling: The assay estimated nucleated cells by amplifying reference gene primers. The assay was immunoSEQ multiplex PCR, and TCRdb's table has in-frame clones only and misses some. The V and J calls and the clone size are those of that table, but D and trimming were determined from the DNA. The sample records just over 30,000 clones, more than 70% being singletons. This CDR3 has 14 residues. Trimming cost V 5 bases and J 6 bases; bases outside gene matches: 7. CDR1 and CDR2 (germline): LNHDA, SQIVND (reference sequence). The TCR originated in a woman aged 40 to 49 with active or convalescent COVID-19. The specimen sequenced was peripheral blood. The chain links TRBV19 to TRBJ1-5; 7 bases are shared with TRBD1. The CDR3 sequence is CASSVKQGTQPQHF. CDR3 nucleotide sequence: TGTGCCAGTAGTGTAAAACAGGGGACTCAGCCCCAGCATTTT.